The following is a T cell receptor (beta chain) sequence with its context. Study processing details: By means of reference gene primer amplification, nucleated cell counts were estimated. Here immunoSEQ multiplex PCR was the method, and the copy in TCRdb shows in-frame clones only, minus some. Clone size and the V and J calls come from that table; the DNA yielded D and trimming. The data show 200,000 or so clones, more than 65% seen once. Trimming removed 3 bases at V and 3 bases at J, with 9 bases between. The CDR3 covers 13 residues. CDR1 and CDR2 (germline): GTSNPN, SVGIG (reference sequence). This entry belongs to a study of blood T cell repertoires in COVID-19. Study overall: Samples of COVID-19 (acute and convalescent) were obtained from the United States, Italy and Spain.

The V and J genes are TRBV30 and TRBJ1-5, with unresolved D. The sample comprised peripheral blood. The TCR originated in a human donor in a cohort sampled during active COVID-19. The CDR3 reads CAWSERVNQPQHF. In DNA form, the CDR3 reads TGTGCCTGGAGCGAGAGGGTCAATCAGCCCCAGCATTTT.